This T cell receptor (beta chain) stems from a study of graft-versus-host responses after intestinal transplantation (dated by TCRdb to about 2021). In terms of the full investigation: Recipients received multivisceral, liver-intestinal, or isolated intestinal transplants. Graft-versus-host and host-versus-graft alloreactive T cell clones were tracked in the graft, circulation and bone marrow after intestinal transplantation using bulk TCR-beta CDR3 sequencing. A peak of at least 4% donor T cells among recipient peripheral blood mononuclear cells was the definition used for donor T cell macrochimerism. Alloreactive clones were identified by sequencing pre-transplant mixed lymphocyte reaction products and comparing them with unstimulated pre-transplant donor and recipient T cells. Every recipient was given anti-thymocyte globulin induction, followed by approximately 3 years of maintenance tacrolimus and steroids. Rather than being sequenced by the commercial service, samples from a few later patients were sequenced in-house on an Illumina MiSeq and processed with MiXCR. Of the 20 to 25 intestinal transplant recipients enrolled in the cohort, one of whom was a retransplant, a few patients without pretransplant specimens were excluded. What the study reported, not specific to this receptor: Early after transplant, peak levels of circulating GvH clones were found to be associated with declines in HvG clones. The relatively low number and heterogeneity of intestinal transplant patients limited the conclusions. High GvH to HvG T cell clonal ratios were observed in the allografts of patients with donor T cell macrochimerism. GvH clones were found in recipient bone marrow, and some of the GvH clones appeared earlier in ileal mucosa or blood, which is consistent with an intestinal mucosal origin.

The protocol used for the library was the immunoSEQ multiplex PCR assay. For most patients, high-throughput TCR-beta CDR3 sequencing of genomic DNA was performed by Adaptive Biotechnologies. The paper's processing steps were these. TCR sequencing data were retrieved from Adaptive's ImmunoSEQ software for 15 to 20 patients, whereas three other patients were processed with MiXCR and VDJtools. CDR3 nucleotide sequences shared between donor and recipient were removed because their origin could not be assigned. Alloreactive clones required at least 2-fold expansion over unstimulated cells and minimum CFSE-low frequency of 0.002% (template counts) or 0.001% (read counts). A clone was considered mappable if detected in the sequenced pre-transplant spleen, lymph node, or MLR CFSE-low populations of the donor or recipient. The cumulative frequency of alloreactive clones was calculated as a percentage of all sequences, weighted by copy number. TCRdb mirrors the immuneACCESS table, restricted to in-frame sequences. Some clones are absent from its copies; in checked studies, under half trace to an unresolved V gene, and the reason for the others is unknown. The DNA was the basis for D and trimming; V, J and clone size are from that table. Within this sample are just under 65,000 clones, with around nine tenths of them counted one time only. The ten most abundant clones make up approximately 1.7% of the sample.

In regard to this clone: It lacks a known antigen. One base away there is no much larger clone; base qualities are not given.

To isolate intraepithelial and lamina propria lymphocytes from graft specimens, dithiothreitol, EDTA incubations and collagenase D digestion were used. Bulk TCR-beta sequencing was performed on serial intestinal graft biopsy specimens collected as late as 600 days after transplant. The CDR1 and CDR2 encoded by the germline V gene (reference sequence) are SGHAT and FQDESV. Between the V and J ends, shortened by 2 bases and 1 base respectively, the junction contains 17 bases. The CDR3 measures 17 amino acids from cysteine to phenylalanine. Only the CDR3 part of the read is kept: 51 bases, read in frame from the first base.

The material sequenced was ileum tissue, taken 350 to 400 days after transplant. The clonotype originates from a human patient who received an intestinal transplant, so some T cells may come from the graft donor. The V gene is TRBV11-1 and the J gene is TRBJ1-1; perhaps TRBD1 is the D gene, with 5 bases matching. CDR3 region: CASSLTWQGKGNTEAFF. The nucleotide sequence reads TGTGCCAGCAGCTTAACATGGCAGGGAAAGGGGAACACTGAAGCTTTCTTT.